A single sample is the source of the 24 T cell receptor beta chains below, sequenced in a study of OX40 agonist ivuxolimab in advanced cancers. Receptor amplification or capture employed the immunoSEQ multiplex PCR assay. TCRdb mirrors the immuneACCESS table, restricted to in-frame sequences. Some clones are absent from its copies; in checked studies, under half trace to an unresolved V gene, and the reason for the others is unknown. The sample records more than 50,000 clones, approximately 91% of which are singletons. The top ten hold 18% of the sample. Sequencing was performed on CD4+ or CD8+ T cells sorted from blood, taken in a trial of the OX40 agonist ivuxolimab. These receptors were collected from an adult with an advanced solid tumor such as melanoma, head and neck, liver or kidney cancer.

This chain joins TRBV28 and TRBJ2-5, with 8 bases lining up with TRBD2. The trim removed 9 bases at V and 2 bases at J, leaving 8 bases unmatched. In germline, CDR1 is MDHEN, CDR2 SYDVKM. The length of the CDR3 is 14 residues. The CDR3 DNA follows: TGTGCCAGTACAACCGGGACTAGACAAGAGACCCAGTACTTC. It encodes CASTTGTRQETQYF.

This clone was picked up one time. This chain uses TRBV6-5 with TRBJ2-1, with D possibly being TRBD2 (5 bases). The V end was cut by 1 base, the J end by 1 base, with 8 bases between. Germline CDR1 reads MNHEY; CDR2 reads SVGAGI. CDR3 size: 15 residues. The CDR3: CASSYFTGSYNEQFF. In nucleotides, the CDR3 is TGTGCCAGCAGTTACTTTACGGGATCCTACAATGAGCAGTTCTTC.

The V gene is TRBV19, the J gene TRBJ1-1, with D possibly being TRBD1 (6 bases). Germline CDR1 LNHDA, CDR2 SQIVND (reference sequence). Between the trimmed V and J ends, which lost 4 bases and 3 bases, there was a span of 12 bases. CDR3 size: 14 residues. In DNA, the CDR3 is TGTGCCAGTAGTACAGGGGAAGGATACACTGAAGCTTTCTTT. It is translated as CASSTGEGYTEAFF.

This clone has a single count. This chain links TRBV19 with TRBJ1-4; 7 bases fit TRBD1. Trimming took 9 bases from V and 4 from J; bases not matched to a gene: 11. The CDR3 extends over 15 amino acids. Germline CDR1 is LNHDA and CDR2 is SQIVND (reference sequence). The CDR3 nucleotides read TGTGCCAGCAGTCAGGGGGGGATCCATAATGAAAAACTGTTTTTT. It encodes CASSQGGIHNEKLFF.

The chain links TRBV6-1 to TRBJ1-5; D might be TRBD1 (5 bases). The CDR3 loop spans 17 amino acids. V lost 0 bases, J lost 4 bases, and 16 bases lay in between. Germline CDR1 is MNHNS and CDR2 is SASEGT. The CDR3 DNA reads TGTGCCAGCAGTGAAGCCGGGGGGACCAATTCTAATCAGCCCCAGCATTTT. Translation: CASSEAGGTNSNQPQHF.

This chain links TRBV28 with TRBJ2-7; 10 bases line up with TRBD1. Germline V gives CDR1 MDHEN, CDR2 SYDVKM. This CDR3 is 13 amino acids long. With V trimmed by 8 bases and J by 3 bases, 4 bases remained unmatched. The CDR3 spells CASGTGESYEQYF. In DNA, the CDR3 is TGTGCCAGCGGGACAGGGGAGAGCTACGAGCAGTACTTC.

The DNA for the CDR3 is TGTGCCAGCAGTTTATACGTACGTAGCAATCAGCCCCAGCATTTT. Translated, it gives CASSLYVRSNQPQHF. V and J are TRBV28 and TRBJ1-5; no firm D call. CDR3 length: 15 amino acids. Germline CDR1 is MDHEN and CDR2 is SYDVKM. Deletions cut 1 base from V and 0 bases from J, with 7 bases between.

Turning to this clone: Sequence at one end of the junction differs from germline and may be a read error. The rearrangement uses TRBV7-7 and TRBJ1-1, with D maybe TRBD1 (6 bases). CDR3 length equals 15 residues. CDR1 SSHAT and CDR2 FNYEAQ come from the germline V gene (reference sequence). CDR3 residues: CASRPTDRMNTEAFF. Written as DNA, the CDR3 is TGTGCTAGCAGACCTACCGACAGGATGAACACTGAAGCTTTCTTT.

The rearrangement uses TRBV9 and TRBJ1-1; TRBD1 is a possible D gene (6 bases). V was clipped by 0 bases and J by 5 bases, with 11 bases between them. Germline V CDR1 and CDR2: SGDLS, YYNGEE. The CDR3 is 14 amino acids. The CDR3 DNA reads TGTGCCAGCAGCGTAGAGGGGGGTGGAACTGAAGCTTTCTTT. Translation: CASSVEGGGTEAFF.

This clone appeared once. The genes are TRBV4-1 and TRBJ2-4, with TRBD2 matching over 8 bases. The CDR3 has 18 amino acids. Germline lookup yields CDR1 MGHRA and CDR2 YSYEKL. Trimming at V came to 2 bases and at J to 1 base, leaving 10 bases not matched to a gene. CDR3 region: CASSQLSHGGGAKNIQYF. CDR3 coding DNA: TGCGCCAGCAGCCAACTAAGTCACGGGGGGGGCGCCAAAAACATTCAGTACTTC.

The chain combines TRBV6-5 with TRBJ2-2; D is perhaps TRBD2 (6 bases). Germline CDR1 is MNHEY and CDR2 is SVGAGI. Trimming left V 0 bases short and J 5 bases short, with 10 bases between. The CDR3 spans 15 residues. In DNA, the CDR3 is TGTGCCAGCAGTTACTCGCGGGGCGGGACCGGGGAGCTGTTTTTT. Translation: CASSYSRGGTGELFF.

This chain links TRBV28 with TRBJ2-7; D not resolved. V shed 3 bases and J shed 4 bases, with 19 bases lying between them. In germline, CDR1 is MDHEN, CDR2 SYDVKM. The CDR3 loop spans 16 amino acids. The chain's CDR3 is CASSFPTASGTYEQYF. CDR3 in DNA: TGTGCCAGCAGTTTCCCCACCGCCAGTGGTACATACGAGCAGTACTTC.

This clone was counted once. This chain connects TRBV7-9 to TRBJ2-1, with unresolved D. The V gene lost 6 bases and the J gene lost 8 bases, with 14 bases spanning the gap. The germline CDR1 and CDR2 sequences are SEHNR and FQNEAQ (reference sequence). There are 13 residues in the CDR3. This CDR3 reads CASSLPRADEQFF. Written as DNA, the CDR3 is TGTGCCAGCAGTCTACCCCGGGCGGATGAGCAGTTCTTC.

The rearrangement links TRBV29-1 to TRBJ1-3; TRBD1 is a possible D gene (6 bases). Germline assignment: CDR1 SQVTM and CDR2 ANQGSEA. This CDR3 region has 16 residues. Trimming took off 6 bases at V and 0 bases at J, with 18 bases between the two ends. This CDR3 is CSVSPGHPSSGNTIYF. CDR3 bases: TGCAGCGTAAGCCCGGGACACCCGTCCTCTGGAAACACCATATATTTT.

As concerns this clone: A read error is the likely source, as a far larger clone sits one nucleotide away. Different DNA sequences within this sample yield the same CDR3. J is TRBJ1-1 and V is TRBV4-1; maybe TRBD1 (6 bases). This CDR3 has 15 residues. The V gene lost 0 bases and the J gene lost 4 bases, with 12 bases spanning the gap. CDR1 is MGHRA and CDR2 is YSYEKL in the germline V gene. CDR3 bases: TGCGCCAGCAGCCAAGATCGTACAGGGAGCACTGAAGCTTTCTTT. Translating it yields CASSQDRTGSTEAFF.

V gene TRBV11-3 combines with J gene TRBJ2-2; D is perhaps TRBD1 or TRBD2 (5 bases each). The CDR3 totals 16 residues. V was shortened by 5 bases and J by 0 bases, with 13 bases between the two germline ends. Per the germline V gene, CDR1 is SGHNT and CDR2 is YENEEA. For the CDR3, the DNA is TGTGCCAGCAGCCCTCTAGAGGGGCCGAACACCGGGGAGCTGTTTTTT. Protein sequence: CASSPLEGPNTGELFF.

This clone came up a few times. This sequence joins TRBV10-1 and TRBJ1-2, with D tentatively TRBD1 (6 bases). Germline V gives CDR1 WNHNN, CDR2 SYGVQD (reference sequence). The V and J ends lost 2 bases and 1 base respectively, with 8 bases between them. The CDR3 runs to 14 residues. This CDR3 is CASSETGINYGYTF. As DNA, the CDR3 is TGCGCCAGCAGTGAGACAGGGATTAACTATGGCTACACCTTC.

This clone showed up just once. This rearrangement joins TRBV10-2 to TRBJ1-3, with D unclear. The CDR3 spans 12 residues. V lost 6 bases and J 7 bases, leaving 10 bases between the germline ends. Germline lookup yields CDR1 WSHSY and CDR2 SAAADI. CDR3 region: CASRESHNTIYF. The CDR3 bases are TGCGCCAGCAGGGAATCTCATAACACCATATATTTT.

The table lists this clone with a count of one. The V gene is TRBV19, the J gene TRBJ2-2; 8 positions agree with TRBD1. This CDR3 spans 14 amino acids. Germline CDR1 LNHDA, CDR2 SQIVND (reference sequence). V dropped 7 bases and J dropped 8; count of bases not matched to a gene: 9. The CDR3 bases are TGTGCCAGTATGGCAGGACAGGGCGTTGGGGAGCTGTTTTTT. It yields the protein CASMAGQGVGELFF.

The CDR3 sequence: CASSLASGGRETQYF. The DNA for the CDR3 is TGTGCCAGCAGTTTAGCTAGCGGGGGCCGAGAGACCCAGTACTTC. The chain combines TRBV27 with TRBJ2-5; 10 bases align to TRBD2. The germline gives CDR1 MNHEY, CDR2 SMNVEV (reference sequence). This CDR3 is 15 amino acids long. The junction had 4 bases not matched to a gene; V was cut back by 2 bases and J by 4 bases.

This clone occurred once. This likely reflects a read error, since a far larger clone is one base away. The chain has TRBV7-9 and TRBJ2-1; D is ambiguous. Trimming cost V 3 bases and J 6 bases, with 3 bases left between them. The CDR3 sequence is 11 residues long. Germline V lookup: CDR1 SEHNR, CDR2 FQNEAQ (reference sequence). The DNA for the CDR3 is TGTGCCAGCAGCTTTTCCAATGAGCAGTTCTTC. The encoded protein is CASSFSNEQFF.

The chain couples TRBV4-1 to TRBJ2-7; D is possibly TRBD2 (6 bases). Per germline, CDR1 MGHRA and CDR2 YSYEKL. This CDR3 has 15 residues. Trimming removed 1 base from V and 4 bases from J, with 14 bases in between. CDR3 region: CASSQGYSRGYEQYF. CDR3 nucleotides: TGCGCCAGCAGCCAAGGATACTCCCGGGGGTACGAGCAGTACTTC.

The chain uses TRBV19 and TRBJ1-2; 8 nucleotides match TRBD1. CDR3 length equals 16 residues. Trimming removed 7 bases from V and 3 bases from J; junction bases left unmatched: 13. Germline CDR1 and CDR2: LNHDA and SQIVND (reference sequence). CDR3 amino acids: CASTDPAGTGHYGYTF. The CDR3 DNA reads TGTGCCAGTACCGACCCAGCGGGGACAGGACACTATGGCTACACCTTC.

V usage is TRBV28 and J usage is TRBJ1-1; D possibly corresponds to TRBD1 (6 bases). Germline V gene sequence: CDR1 MDHEN, CDR2 SYDVKM. The CDR3 runs to 13 residues. The V gene lost 7 bases and the J gene lost 1 base, with 10 bases spanning the gap. The CDR3 sequence: CASKDSANTEAFF. CDR3 nucleotide sequence: TGTGCCAGCAAGGACAGCGCGAACACTGAAGCTTTCTTT. The whole variable domain, remainder taken from reference TRBV28 and TRBJ1-1, is DVKVTQSSRYLVKRTGEKVFLECVQDMDHENMFWYRQDPGLGLRLIYFSYDVKMKEKGDIPEGYSVSREKKERFSLILESASTNQTSMYLCASKDSANTEAFFGQGTRLTVV.